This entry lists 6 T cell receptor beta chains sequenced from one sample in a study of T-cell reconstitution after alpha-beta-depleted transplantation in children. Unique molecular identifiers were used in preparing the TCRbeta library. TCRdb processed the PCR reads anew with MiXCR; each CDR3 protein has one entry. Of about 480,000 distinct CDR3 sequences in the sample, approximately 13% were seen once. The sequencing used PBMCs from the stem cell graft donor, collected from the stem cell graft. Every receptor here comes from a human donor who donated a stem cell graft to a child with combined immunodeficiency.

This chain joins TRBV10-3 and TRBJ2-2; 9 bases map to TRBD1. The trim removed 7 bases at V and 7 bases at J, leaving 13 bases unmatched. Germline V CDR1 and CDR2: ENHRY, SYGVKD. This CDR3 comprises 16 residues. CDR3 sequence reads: CAITEHGTGLGGELFF. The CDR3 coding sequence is TGTGCCATCACCGAACATGGGACAGGGCTCGGCGGGGAGCTGTTTTTT.

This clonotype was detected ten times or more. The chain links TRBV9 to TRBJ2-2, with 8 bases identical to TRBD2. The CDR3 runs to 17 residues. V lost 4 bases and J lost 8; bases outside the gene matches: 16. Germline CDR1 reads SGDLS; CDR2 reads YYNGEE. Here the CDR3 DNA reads TGTGCCAGCAGCCCGACCGAGCAGCGGGAGCTACTGGGGGAGCTGTTTTTT. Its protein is CASSPTEQRELLGELFF.

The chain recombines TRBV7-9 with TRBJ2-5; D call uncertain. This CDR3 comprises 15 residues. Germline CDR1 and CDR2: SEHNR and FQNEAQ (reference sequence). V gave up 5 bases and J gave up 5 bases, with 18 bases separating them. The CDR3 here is CASSRPDGRKETQYF. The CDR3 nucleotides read TGTGCCAGCAGCCGACCGGACGGTCGCAAGGAGACCCAGTACTTC.

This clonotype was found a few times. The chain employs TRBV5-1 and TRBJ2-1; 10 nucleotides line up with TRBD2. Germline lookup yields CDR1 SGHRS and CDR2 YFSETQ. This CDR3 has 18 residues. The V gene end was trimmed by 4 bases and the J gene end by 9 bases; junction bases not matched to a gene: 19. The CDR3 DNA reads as TGCGCCAGCAGCCCCGAGCTAGCGGGAGCCATACGGCCTGTTGAGCAGTTCTTC. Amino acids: CASSPELAGAIRPVEQFF.

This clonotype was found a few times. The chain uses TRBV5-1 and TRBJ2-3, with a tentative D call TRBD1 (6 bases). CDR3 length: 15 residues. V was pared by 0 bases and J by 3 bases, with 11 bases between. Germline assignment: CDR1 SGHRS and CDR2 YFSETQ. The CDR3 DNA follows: TGCGCCAGCAGCTTGGTCCAGGGGTGGACAGATACGCAGTATTTT. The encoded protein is CASSLVQGWTDTQYF.

The CDR3 loop is CASSSVGPYEQYF. The CDR3 region has the DNA TGTGCCAGCAGCTCCGTGGGTCCCTACGAGCAGTACTTC. V is TRBV7-9 and J is TRBJ2-7; D is ambiguous. V dropped 4 bases and J dropped 2 bases, with 9 bases sitting between them. The CDR3 totals 13 residues. Germline CDR1 reads SEHNR; CDR2 reads FQNEAQ (reference sequence).